Below, 6 T cell receptor beta chains from the same sample are listed, as sequenced in a study of blood T cells in healthy people across ages. Primed by a sample-barcoded 5' primer and a J-beta primer mix, a second PCR proceeded for about 6 to 11 cycles. TCRdb re-called the 5' RACE reads through MiXCR, storing one row per CDR3 protein. The sample consists of some 1,500,000 distinct CDR3 sequences, roughly 43% of them appearing once. Sequencing was performed on blood. The receptors were sampled from a woman aged 18-30 years in good health.

The chain joins TRBV9 to TRBJ1-2; TRBD1 is a possible D gene (6 bases). The CDR3 runs 13 residues. V was trimmed by 0 bases and J by 7 bases, leaving 10 bases between them. Germline CDR1 reads SGDLS; CDR2 reads YYNGEE. CDR3 region: CASSVVSGVGYTF. The CDR3 nucleotides read TGTGCCAGCAGCGTAGTGTCAGGGGTTGGCTACACCTTC.

The rearrangement links TRBV12-3 or TRBV12-4 to TRBJ2-1; 7 bases are a match to TRBD1. The CDR3 length is 17 residues. With 3 bases clipped from V and 10 bases from J, the junction kept 18 bases outside the gene matches. The CDR3, as DNA: TGTGCCAGCAGTTTTTCGTCGATTTGGACAGGCTTCTACGAGCAGTTCTTC. Amino acids: CASSFSSIWTGFYEQFF.

A single count supports this clonotype. The chain has TRBV5-1 and TRBJ2-2; the D gene is possibly TRBD2 (6 bases). V dropped 2 bases and J dropped 0 bases, with 11 bases sitting between them. CDR3 length: 16 residues. Germline lookup yields CDR1 SGHRS and CDR2 YFSETQ. CDR3 nucleotide sequence: TGCGCCAGCAGCTTTTGGGCGGGGACGAACACCGGGGAGCTGTTTTTT. Encoded protein: CASSFWAGTNTGELFF.

This clonotype was found many times. V and J are TRBV4-3 and TRBJ2-4; no clear D. The V and J ends lost 0 bases and 2 bases respectively, with 14 bases between them. This CDR3 comprises 17 residues. Germline V gene sequence: CDR1 LGHNA, CDR2 YSLEER. CDR3 sequence: CASSQELGIVSKNIQYF. The CDR3 DNA reads TGCGCCAGCAGCCAAGAATTAGGGATAGTGTCCAAAAACATTCAGTACTTC.

The V gene is TRBV6-6, the J gene TRBJ2-7; D may match TRBD1 or TRBD2 (5 bases each). This CDR3 region has 15 residues. The V end was cut by 0 bases, the J end by 6 bases, with 15 bases between. Germline V gives CDR1 MNHNY, CDR2 SVGAGI (reference sequence). DNA for the CDR3: TGTGCCAGCAGTTACTCCCGGGTGGGGGATGGCGAGCAGTACTTC. The encoded protein is CASSYSRVGDGEQYF.

The gene calls are TRBV4-1 and TRBJ2-2, with 7 bases lining up with TRBD2. V lost 5 bases and J lost 1; bases outside the gene matches: 4. This CDR3 has 15 residues. Germline V gene sequence: CDR1 MGHRA, CDR2 YSYEKL. CDR3 in amino acids: CASSSREGNTGELFF. CDR3 DNA sequence: TGCGCCAGCAGCTCCAGGGAGGGGAACACCGGGGAGCTGTTTTTT.